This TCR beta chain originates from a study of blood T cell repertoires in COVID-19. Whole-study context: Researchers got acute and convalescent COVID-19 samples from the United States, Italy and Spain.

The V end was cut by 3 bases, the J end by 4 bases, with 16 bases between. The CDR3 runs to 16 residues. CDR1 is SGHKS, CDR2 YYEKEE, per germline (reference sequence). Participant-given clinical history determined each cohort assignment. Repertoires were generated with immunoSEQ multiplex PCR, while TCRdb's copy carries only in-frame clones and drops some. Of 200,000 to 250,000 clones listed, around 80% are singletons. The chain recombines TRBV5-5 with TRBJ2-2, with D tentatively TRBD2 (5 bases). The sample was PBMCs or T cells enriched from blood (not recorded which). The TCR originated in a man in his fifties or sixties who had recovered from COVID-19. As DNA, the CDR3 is TGTGCCAGCAGCTGGGCCGCGGGTCTCGGCACCGGGGAGCTGTTTTTT. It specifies CASSWAAGLGTGELFF.